These 3 T cell receptor beta chains were sequenced from one sample in a study of cytomegalovirus exposure and HLA in healthy donors. The study ran its PCR with 60 Vbeta and 13 Jbeta primers. TCRdb keeps only in-frame clones here, not all; method: immunoSEQ multiplex PCR. Altogether tens of thousands of clones are present, 72% being singletons, with the ten largest covering 9% to 13%. The specimen sequenced was PBMCs. These receptors came from a woman in her 40s in good health and CMV-seropositive.

This clone was observed a handful of times. CDR3 DNA sequence: TGTGCCAGCTCGCGGAGCAGCACAGATACGCAGTATTTT. Amino acid sequence: CASSRSSTDTQYF. The chain links TRBV7-3 to TRBJ2-3; no clear D. The germline V and J ends were trimmed by 8 bases and 0 bases, with 9 bases remaining between them. The CDR3 contains 13 residues. CDR1 SGHTA and CDR2 FQGTGA come from the germline V gene.

V gene TRBV6-1 combines with J gene TRBJ1-2; D is unresolved. V was trimmed by 7 bases and J by 5 bases, leaving 14 bases between them. Germline V CDR1 and CDR2: MNHNS, SASEGT. This CDR3 is 13 amino acids long. The CDR3 DNA reads TGTGCCAGCACCCCCGCTGTCGGGTATGGCTACACCTTC. This sequence encodes CASTPAVGYGYTF.

This clone was observed a handful of times. V is TRBV11-2 and J is TRBJ1-4, with a tentative D call TRBD1 (5 bases). This CDR3 spans 15 amino acids. Germline V CDR1 and CDR2: SGHAT, FQNNGV. V was cut by 5 bases and J by 5 bases, with 15 bases left in between. The DNA of the CDR3 is TGTGCCAGCAGCGCCATGGGGCAGAGCAATGAAAAACTGTTTTTT. This translates into CASSAMGQSNEKLFF.